Each of the 6 T cell receptor beta chains below was sequenced from the same sample in a study of blood T cell repertoires in COVID-19. The protocol was immunoSEQ multiplex PCR, while the TCRdb copy is restricted to in-frame clones and leaves out a portion. In the table there are about 370,000 clones, around 87% of which are singletons. The specimen was PBMCs or T cells enriched from blood (not recorded which). The receptors come from a man between 18 and 35 years old who had recovered from COVID-19.

Note on this clone: This sample also contains other DNA sequences that code for the same CDR3. This rearrangement joins TRBV5-1 to TRBJ2-7; no clear D gene. Germline V gene sequence: CDR1 SGHRS, CDR2 YFSETQ. V shed 2 bases and J shed 2 bases, with 5 bases lying between them. The CDR3 has 12 residues. CDR3 nucleotides: TGCGCCAGCAGCTTTAACACCTACGAGCAGTACTTC. This translates into CASSFNTYEQYF.

This clone has just one count. This CDR3 reads CASSHLGLASSRSTDTQYF. CDR3 bases: TGCGCCAGCAGCCACCTGGGACTAGCGTCTAGCAGAAGCACAGATACGCAGTATTTT. The chain combines TRBV4-1 with TRBJ2-3, with 10 positions matching TRBD2. This CDR3 region has 19 residues. In germline, CDR1 is MGHRA, CDR2 YSYEKL. V shed 3 bases, J shed 0 bases, and the junction held 12 bases outside the gene matches.

The CDR3: CASSPSLAGVVNEQFF. The CDR3, as DNA: TGTGCCAGCAGCCCCAGCCTGGCGGGAGTGGTAAATGAGCAGTTCTTC. The chain employs TRBV9 and TRBJ2-1; 7 bases fit TRBD2. The germline V gene encodes CDR1 SGDLS and CDR2 YYNGEE. With 4 bases clipped from V and 7 bases from J, the junction kept 14 bases outside the gene matches. The CDR3 runs 16 residues.

CDR3 DNA sequence: TGTGCCAGCAGTTCCTTTAGCGGGGGCCCCTACAATGAGCAGTTCTTC. It specifies CASSSFSGGPYNEQFF. The chain links TRBV6-2 or TRBV6-3 to TRBJ2-1; 9 bases are shared with TRBD2. J was trimmed by 2 bases and V by 4 bases; bases with no gene match: 6. This CDR3 has 16 residues. Germline V lookup: CDR1 MNHEY, CDR2 SVGEGT.

The V and J genes are TRBV23-1 and TRBJ1-6, with no clear D. TRBV23-1 carries the ORF label, with uncertain function. The CDR3 is 16 residues long. The V end was cut by 0 bases, the J end by 10 bases, with 16 bases between. The CDR3 sequence: CASSQSPGKKGSPLHF. The DNA for the CDR3 is TGCGCCAGCAGTCAATCTCCCGGGAAAAAGGGCTCACCCCTCCACTTT.

The V and J genes are TRBV28 and TRBJ2-7; TRBD1 matches 7 bases. The junction had 12 bases not matched to a gene; V was cut back by 5 bases and J by 2 bases. The germline V gene has CDR1 MDHEN and CDR2 SYDVKM. The CDR3 sequence is 16 residues long. CDR3: CASSKYPGQRTYEQYF. The CDR3, as DNA: TGTGCCAGCAGTAAATACCCGGGACAGAGAACCTACGAGCAGTACTTC.